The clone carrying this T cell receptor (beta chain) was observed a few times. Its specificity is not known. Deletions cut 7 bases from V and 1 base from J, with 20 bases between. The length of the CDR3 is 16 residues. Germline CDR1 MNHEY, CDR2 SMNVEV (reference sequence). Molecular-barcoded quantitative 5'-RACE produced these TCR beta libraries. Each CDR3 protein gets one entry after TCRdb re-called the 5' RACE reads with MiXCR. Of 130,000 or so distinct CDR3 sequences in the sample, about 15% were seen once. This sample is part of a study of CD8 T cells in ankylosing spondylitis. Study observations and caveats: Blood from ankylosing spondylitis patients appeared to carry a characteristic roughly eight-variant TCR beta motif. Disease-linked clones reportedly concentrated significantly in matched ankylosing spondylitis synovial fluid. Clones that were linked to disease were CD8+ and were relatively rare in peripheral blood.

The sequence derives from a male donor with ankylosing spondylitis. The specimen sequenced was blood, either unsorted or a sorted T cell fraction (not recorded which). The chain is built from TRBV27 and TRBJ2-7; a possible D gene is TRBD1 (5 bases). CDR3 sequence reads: CASTPRQGISSYEQYF. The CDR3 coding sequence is TGTGCCAGCACCCCGAGGCAGGGAATATCATCCTACGAGCAGTACTTC.